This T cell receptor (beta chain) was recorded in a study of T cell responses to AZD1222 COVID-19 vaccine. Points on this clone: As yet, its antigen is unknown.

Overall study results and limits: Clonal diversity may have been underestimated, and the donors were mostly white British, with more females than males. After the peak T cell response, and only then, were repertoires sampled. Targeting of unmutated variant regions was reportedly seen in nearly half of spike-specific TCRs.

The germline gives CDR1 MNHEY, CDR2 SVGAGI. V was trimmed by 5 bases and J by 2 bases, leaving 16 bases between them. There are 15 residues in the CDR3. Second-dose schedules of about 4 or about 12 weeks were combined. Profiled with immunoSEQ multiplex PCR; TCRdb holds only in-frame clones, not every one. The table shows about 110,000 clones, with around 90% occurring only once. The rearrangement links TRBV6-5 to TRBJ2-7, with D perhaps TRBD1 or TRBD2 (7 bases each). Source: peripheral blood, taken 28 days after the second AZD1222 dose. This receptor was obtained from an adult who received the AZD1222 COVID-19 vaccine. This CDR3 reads CASSIQGSGAYEQYF. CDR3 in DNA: TGTGCCAGCAGTATACAGGGGAGCGGGGCCTACGAGCAGTACTTC.